These 30 T cell receptor beta chains share one sample of origin, sequenced in a study of identical twins. A single record per CDR3 protein comes from TCRdb applying MiXCR to the 5' RACE reads. The table includes about 700,000 distinct CDR3 sequences, less than 10% detected once. This sample was shared with a second study, whose subject was yellow fever vaccine responses in identical twins.

Input material: PBMCs. These receptors all come from a woman aged 18-29 years in good health.

This clonotype was found a few times. The chain is built from TRBV7-2 and TRBJ1-4; 8 bases fit TRBD1. After removal of 4 bases from V and 7 bases from J, the junction contained 11 bases not matched to a gene. The germline V gene encodes CDR1 SGHTA and CDR2 FQGNSA. This CDR3 contains 16 residues. The CDR3 DNA reads TGTGCCAGCAGCTGGCGGGGGCGCGGACAGGGTGAAAAACTGTTTTTT. It yields the protein CASSWRGRGQGEKLFF.

This clonotype was seen more than once but under ten times. V and J are TRBV12-3 or TRBV12-4 and TRBJ2-3; no clear D. The CDR3 runs to 14 residues. Trimming shortened V by 3 bases and J by 6 bases, and 13 bases separated the two germline ends. The CDR3 bases are TGTGCCAGCAGTTTCCGGACCGGGCAGGATACGCAGTATTTT. The encoded protein is CASSFRTGQDTQYF.

V is TRBV5-5 and J is TRBJ2-3; no reliable D call. V shed 1 base and J shed 0 bases, with 12 bases lying between them. CDR3 length equals 16 residues. Germline lookup yields CDR1 SGHKS and CDR2 YYEKEE (reference sequence). Here the CDR3 reads CASSLLVWSSTDTQYF. In DNA form, the CDR3 reads TGTGCCAGCAGCTTGCTGGTTTGGTCAAGCACAGATACGCAGTATTTT.

In its sample, this clonotype was seen a few times. The rearrangement uses TRBV29-1 and TRBJ2-1, with 8 nucleotides matching TRBD2. J gave up 6 bases and V 6 bases, and 13 bases lay outside the gene matches. Germline V lookup: CDR1 SQVTM, CDR2 ANQGSEA. This CDR3 has 15 amino acids. The CDR3 sequence: CSVGWVSGIGNEQFF. In DNA, the CDR3 is TGCAGCGTGGGTTGGGTTAGCGGGATTGGCAATGAGCAGTTCTTC.

J is TRBJ2-7 and V is TRBV20-1, with D unresolved. The germline V gene has CDR1 DFQATT and CDR2 SNEGSKA (reference sequence). The V gene lost 1 base and the J gene lost 0 bases, with 13 bases spanning the gap. The length of the CDR3 is 15 residues. CDR3 DNA: TGCAGTGCTAGAGGGACCGCTGGAGACTCCTACGAGCAGTACTTC. Its protein product is CSARGTAGDSYEQYF.

Many counts were recorded for this clonotype. V and J are TRBV12-3 or TRBV12-4 and TRBJ2-5, with D perhaps assigned TRBD1 or TRBD2 (6 bases each). The CDR3 runs 14 residues. V lost 4 bases, J lost 4 bases, and 13 bases lay in between. In DNA form, the CDR3 reads TGTGCCAGCAGTTCTCGGGGGCGCTTAGAGACCCAGTACTTC. This translates into CASSSRGRLETQYF.

V and J are TRBV7-9 and TRBJ2-7, with D hard to call. Germline assignment: CDR1 SEHNR and CDR2 FQNEAQ (reference sequence). This CDR3 region has 13 residues. Trimming cost V 5 bases and J 3 bases, with 11 bases left between them. Here the CDR3 reads CASSPVASYEQYF. As DNA, the CDR3 is TGTGCCAGCAGCCCAGTGGCTAGCTACGAGCAGTACTTC. The full variable domain, with the rest looked up from reference TRBV7-9 and TRBJ2-7, is DTGVSQNPRHKITKRGQNVTFRCDPISEHNRLYWYRQTLGQGPEFLTYFQNEAQLEKSRLLSDRFSAERPKGSFSTLEIQRTEQGDSAMYLCASSPVASYEQYFGPGTRLTVT.

This clonotype has a handful of counts. The chain employs TRBV7-8 and TRBJ1-5; D remains ambiguous. V was trimmed by 5 bases and J by 1 base, leaving 18 bases between them. Germline V lookup: CDR1 SGHVS, CDR2 FQNEAQ. CDR3 length: 17 residues. The DNA for the CDR3 is TGTGCCAGCAGCCCCGGAGGAGGATACGAAAGCAATCAGCCCCAGCATTTT. It encodes CASSPGGGYESNQPQHF.

This clonotype was counted ten times or more. The rearrangement joins TRBV27 to TRBJ1-1; D possibly corresponds to TRBD1 (6 bases). The ends were cut back, 4 bases at V and 3 bases at J, with 15 bases in the middle. The germline CDR1 and CDR2 sequences are MNHEY and SMNVEV (reference sequence). The CDR3 is 15 amino acids. The DNA for the CDR3 is TGTGCCAGCAGTTCCAGGGGCAATGGGCACACTGAAGCTTTCTTT. It specifies CASSSRGNGHTEAFF.

This clonotype was detected only a few times. The chain employs TRBV20-1 and TRBJ1-2; the D gene is possibly TRBD1 (6 bases). This CDR3 is built from 13 residues. V shed 0 bases and J shed 7 bases, with 12 bases lying between them. The V gene's germline CDR1 is DFQATT and CDR2 SNEGSKA (reference sequence). The CDR3 sequence is CSARDSGGSGYTF. The CDR3 DNA reads TGCAGTGCTAGAGATTCGGGGGGCAGTGGCTACACCTTC.

The chain is built from TRBV6-1 and TRBJ1-1, with D tentatively TRBD1 (6 bases). Trimming shortened V by 6 bases and J by 6 bases, and 17 bases separated the two germline ends. Germline-derived CDR1 and CDR2 are MNHNS and SASEGT. This CDR3 comprises 14 residues. CDR3 sequence (DNA): TGTGCCAGCAGGACCAGGGGTTCTATCTCTGAAGCTTTCTTT. Encoded protein: CASRTRGSISEAFF.

J is TRBJ1-5 and V is TRBV20-1; D possibly corresponds to TRBD1 (5 bases). The CDR3 is made up of 14 amino acids. Germline values: CDR1 DFQATT, CDR2 SNEGSKA (reference sequence). V was clipped by 2 bases and J by 3 bases, with 11 bases between them. The CDR3 spells CSARTTASNQPQHF. Here the CDR3 DNA reads TGCAGTGCTAGAACGACAGCATCCAATCAGCCCCAGCATTTT.

This clonotype was counted a few times. The chain links TRBV4-1 to TRBJ2-4; the D gene could be TRBD1 or TRBD2 (5 bases each). Germline CDR1 and CDR2: MGHRA and YSYEKL. CDR3 length: 13 residues. V was cut by 3 bases and J by 13 bases, with 16 bases left in between. The chain's CDR3 is CASSHRVRDCQYF. The CDR3 coding sequence is TGCGCCAGCAGCCACAGGGTTCGGGATTGCCAGTACTTC.

This clonotype showed up just a few times. The chain carries TRBV5-1 and TRBJ2-7, with 8 bases that match TRBD1. The CDR3 is made up of 16 amino acids. The germline V gene encodes CDR1 SGHRS and CDR2 YFSETQ. With 0 bases clipped from V and 1 base from J, the junction kept 6 bases outside the gene matches. The CDR3 sequence: CASSLADRAGSYEQYF. CDR3 DNA: TGCGCCAGCAGCTTGGCGGACAGGGCTGGATCCTACGAGCAGTACTTC. Together with reference TRBV5-1 and TRBJ2-7, the CDR3 gives the full variable domain: KAGVTQTPRYLIKTRGQQVTLSCSPISGHRSVSWYQQTPGQGLQFLFEYFSETQRNKGNFPGRFSGRQFSNSRSEMNVSTLELGDSALYLCASSLADRAGSYEQYFGPGTRLTVT.

This clonotype showed up just a few times. The V and J genes are TRBV11-1 and TRBJ2-7, with 8 bases matching TRBD1. Germline V lookup: CDR1 SGHAT, CDR2 FQDESV (reference sequence). The CDR3 runs to 19 residues. J was trimmed by 1 base and V by 5 bases; bases with no gene match: 19. The CDR3 nucleotides are TGTGCCAGCAGCCCCCAACTCAGGGGACAGGTAGGCTTGTCCTACGAGCAGTACTTC. This codes for CASSPQLRGQVGLSYEQYF.

The chain couples TRBV13 to TRBJ2-2; TRBD2 agrees at 9 bases. With V trimmed by 5 bases and J by 6 bases, 16 bases remained unmatched. CDR1 PRHDT and CDR2 FYEKMQ come from the germline V gene (reference sequence). There are 18 residues in the CDR3. The CDR3 region is CASSQVLNSGSFSGELFF. Here the CDR3 DNA reads TGTGCCAGCAGCCAAGTTTTGAATAGCGGGAGTTTCTCCGGGGAGCTGTTTTTT.

This clonotype showed up many times. J is TRBJ2-1 and V is TRBV5-1, with 13 bases lining up with TRBD2. J lost 16 bases, V lost 0 bases, and 10 bases had no gene match. Germline CDR1 is SGHRS and CDR2 is YFSETQ. The CDR3 loop spans 15 amino acids. CDR3 nucleotides: TGCGCCAGCAGCTTGGTAGGGACTAGCGGGATAAGAAATTTCTTC. It specifies CASSLVGTSGIRNFF.

This clonotype was counted between two and nine times. Germline and junction disagree at one end, which may indicate a read error. The chain has TRBV7-3 and TRBJ2-3, with 12 bases aligning to TRBD2. The CDR3 is 17 residues long. Germline V lookup: CDR1 SGHTA, CDR2 FQGTGA. CDR3: CASSVTGTSGWTDTQYF. CDR3 in DNA: TGTGCCAGCAGCGTAACCGGGACTAGCGGGTGGACAGATACGCAGTATTTT. Supplemented by reference TRBV7-3 and TRBJ2-3, the full variable domain reads GAGVSQTPSNKVTEKGKYVELRCDPISGHTALYWYRQSLGQGPEFLIYFQGTGAADDSGLPNDRFFAVRPEGSVSTLKIQRTERGDSAVYLCASSVTGTSGWTDTQYFGPGTRLTVL.

This clonotype was seen at least ten times. V usage is TRBV5-6 and J usage is TRBJ2-7; the D call may be TRBD1 or TRBD2 (5 bases each). Germline V gene lookup returns CDR1 SGHDT and CDR2 YYEEEE. The CDR3 is 13 amino acids. The ends were cut back, 0 bases at V and 5 bases at J, with 9 bases in the middle. This chain's CDR3 is CASSLAGTHEQYF. The DNA of the CDR3 is TGTGCCAGCAGCTTGGCAGGGACCCACGAGCAGTACTTC.

This clonotype was observed many times. Written as DNA, the CDR3 is TGCAGTGCTAGAGATGTAGCGGGGGAACAGTTCTTC. This codes for CSARDVAGEQFF. This rearrangement joins TRBV20-1 to TRBJ2-1, with TRBD2 matching 9 bases. The CDR3 contains 12 residues. Trimming removed 0 bases from V and 13 bases from J; junction bases left unmatched: 4. CDR1 is DFQATT and CDR2 is SNEGSKA in the germline V gene (reference sequence).

The chain couples TRBV7-6 to TRBJ2-7; D might be TRBD2 (6 bases). This CDR3 has 15 amino acids. V lost 2 bases, J lost 5 bases, and 16 bases lay in between. Germline V gives CDR1 SGHVS, CDR2 FNYEAQ. CDR3 region: CASSLFTSRLNEQYF. CDR3 coding DNA: TGTGCCAGCAGCTTATTTACTAGCCGGTTAAACGAGCAGTACTTC. The full variable domain, rest sourced from reference TRBV7-6 and TRBJ2-7, is GAGVSQSPRYKVTKRGQDVALRCDPISGHVSLYWYRQALGQGPEFLTYFNYEAQQDKSGLPNDRFSAERPEGSISTLTIQRTEQRDSAMYRCASSLFTSRLNEQYFGPGTRLTVT.

This clonotype was counted a few times. The rearrangement uses TRBV5-5 and TRBJ1-4; 12 nucleotides line up with TRBD1. The V gene end was trimmed by 4 bases and the J gene end by 5 bases; junction bases not matched to a gene: 12. The CDR3 consists of 18 residues. The germline V gene has CDR1 SGHKS and CDR2 YYEKEE (reference sequence). The CDR3 bases are TGTGCCAGCAGCGCTAACTGGGGACAGGGGGCTTCCAATGAAAAACTGTTTTTT. Protein sequence: CASSANWGQGASNEKLFF.

This chain uses TRBV2 with TRBJ2-3; 11 bases line up with TRBD2. This CDR3 comprises 16 residues. V was pared by 6 bases and J by 4 bases, with 9 bases of the junction left unmatched. The germline gives CDR1 SNHLY, CDR2 FYNNEI. CDR3 sequence reads: CASRKLAGEGADTQYF. CDR3 nucleotide sequence: TGTGCCAGCAGAAAACTAGCGGGGGAAGGGGCAGATACGCAGTATTTT.

This clonotype has just a few counts. The rearrangement uses TRBV12-3 or TRBV12-4 and TRBJ2-1, with a weak D call TRBD1 (6 bases). The CDR3 is 14 residues long. Trimming left V 7 bases short and J 9 bases short, with 19 bases between. This CDR3 reads CASNPLVGAGEQFF. The CDR3 DNA is TGTGCCAGCAACCCCCTTGTGGGGGCGGGTGAGCAGTTCTTC.

The rearrangement joins TRBV5-5 to TRBJ2-1; a weak D match, TRBD2 (6 bases). The germline CDR1 and CDR2 sequences are SGHKS and YYEKEE (reference sequence). Trimming left V 2 bases short and J 4 bases short, with 13 bases between. The CDR3 is made up of 15 amino acids. The CDR3 spells CASSLMGRTYNEQFF. As DNA, the CDR3 is TGTGCCAGCAGCTTAATGGGGAGGACATACAATGAGCAGTTCTTC.

V and J are TRBV7-9 and TRBJ2-7; D is perhaps TRBD1 (6 bases). V lost 5 bases and J lost 2, with 13 bases in between. Germline V CDR1 and CDR2: SEHNR, FQNEAQ (reference sequence). The CDR3 is made up of 14 amino acids. CDR3 protein: CASSPGHLPYEQYF. CDR3 in DNA: TGTGCCAGCAGCCCGGGACACCTTCCCTACGAGCAGTACTTC.

This clonotype was detected only a few times. The chain is built from TRBV15 and TRBJ2-7, with D unclear. This CDR3 spans 14 amino acids. V dropped 0 bases and J dropped 6 bases, with 12 bases sitting between them. Germline values: CDR1 LNHNV, CDR2 YYDKDF (reference sequence). CDR3 nucleotides: TGTGCCACCAGCAGAGATCGTGGCAAGGTCGAGCAGTACTTC. It is translated as CATSRDRGKVEQYF. Based on the CDR3 plus reference TRBV15 and TRBJ2-7, the full variable domain is DAMVIQNPRYQVTQFGKPVTLSCSQTLNHNVMYWYQQKSSQAPKLLFHYYDKDFNNEADTPDNFQSRRPNTSFCFLDIRSPGLGDTAMYLCATSRDRGKVEQYFGPGTRLTVT.

This chain uses TRBV29-1 with TRBJ2-2, with D possibly being TRBD2 (5 bases). CDR3 length equals 12 residues. The germline gives CDR1 SQVTM, CDR2 ANQGSEA. In DNA form, the CDR3 reads TGCACTATAAAAGAGGGCACCGGGGAGCTGTTTTTT. Translating it yields CTIKEGTGELFF.

V gene TRBV5-6 combines with J gene TRBJ2-7; tentatively, D is TRBD2 (6 bases). The V gene's germline CDR1 is SGHDT and CDR2 YYEEEE. CDR3 length equals 15 residues. The germline V and J ends were trimmed by 7 bases and 2 bases, with 19 bases remaining between them. The CDR3 sequence is CASLGRRDLPYEQYF. The CDR3 region has the DNA TGTGCCAGCCTAGGTCGAAGGGACTTACCCTACGAGCAGTACTTC. The whole variable domain, filled in from reference TRBV5-6 and TRBJ2-7, reads DAGVTQSPTHLIKTRGQQVTLRCSPKSGHDTVSWYQQALGQGPQFIFQYYEEEERQRGNFPDRFSGHQFPNYSSELNVNALLLGDSALYLCASLGRRDLPYEQYFGPGTRLTVT.

This clonotype has at least ten counts. The chain combines TRBV12-3 or TRBV12-4 with TRBJ2-7; D is perhaps TRBD1 (6 bases). This CDR3 has 13 residues. With 6 bases removed from V and 5 bases from J, the gap between germline ends came to 14 bases. The CDR3 DNA reads as TGTGCCAGCAGAAAAGATACAGGGAACGAGCAGTACTTC. The encoded protein is CASRKDTGNEQYF.